The source of this T cell receptor (beta chain) is a study of identical twins. Healthy Caucasians supplied all donations. This clonotype was recorded at least ten times. Antigen unknown. TCRdb reprocessed the 5' RACE reads via MiXCR and lists one record per CDR3 protein. The sample includes hundreds of thousands of distinct CDR3 sequences, around 12% seen only once; the top ten take around 1.5%. Overall study results and limits: Carriage of fewer insertions was seen in abundant cord blood beta clonotypes, whereas memory repertoires showed none. For out-of-frame beta sequences, excess twin sharing was weaker.

The CDR3 covers 12 residues. Trimming stripped 7 bases from V and 10 bases from J, with 14 bases between. Germline assignment: CDR1 ENHRY and CDR2 SYGVKD. These data were also reused for a study on yellow fever vaccine responses in identical twins.

The receptor comes from a woman in her late teens or twenties in good health. This sequence joins TRBV10-3 and TRBJ2-1, with D perhaps matching TRBD1 or TRBD2 (5 bases each). The sequenced material came from PBMCs. CDR3 bases: TGTGCCATCACCGGGACGCTAGGCGAGCAGTTCTTC. Protein: CAITGTLGEQFF.